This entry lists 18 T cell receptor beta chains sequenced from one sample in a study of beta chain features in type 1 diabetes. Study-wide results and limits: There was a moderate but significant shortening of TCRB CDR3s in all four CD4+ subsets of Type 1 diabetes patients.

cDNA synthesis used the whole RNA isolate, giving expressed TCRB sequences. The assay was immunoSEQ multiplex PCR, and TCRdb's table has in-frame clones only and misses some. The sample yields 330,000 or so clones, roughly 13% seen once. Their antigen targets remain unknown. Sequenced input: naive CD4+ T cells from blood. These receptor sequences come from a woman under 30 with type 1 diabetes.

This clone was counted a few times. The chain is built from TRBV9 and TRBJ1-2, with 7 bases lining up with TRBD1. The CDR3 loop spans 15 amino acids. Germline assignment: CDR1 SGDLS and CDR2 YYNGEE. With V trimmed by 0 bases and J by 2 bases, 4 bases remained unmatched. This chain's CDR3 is CASSVATGVNYGYTF. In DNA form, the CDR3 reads TGTGCCAGCAGCGTAGCTACAGGGGTGAACTATGGCTACACCTTC.

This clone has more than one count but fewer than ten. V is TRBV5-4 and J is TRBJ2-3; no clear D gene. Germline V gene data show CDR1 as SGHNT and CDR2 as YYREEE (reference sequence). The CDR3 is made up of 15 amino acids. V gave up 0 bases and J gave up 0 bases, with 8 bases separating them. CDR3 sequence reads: CASSLGQRSTDTQYF. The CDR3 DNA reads TGTGCCAGCAGCTTGGGTCAGCGAAGCACAGATACGCAGTATTTT.

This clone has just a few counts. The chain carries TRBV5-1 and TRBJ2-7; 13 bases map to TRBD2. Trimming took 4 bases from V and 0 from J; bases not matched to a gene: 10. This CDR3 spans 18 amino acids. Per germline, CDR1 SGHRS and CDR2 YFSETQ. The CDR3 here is CASSQMGLAGSLSYEQYF. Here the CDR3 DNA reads TGCGCCAGCAGCCAGATGGGACTAGCGGGATCACTCTCCTACGAGCAGTACTTC.

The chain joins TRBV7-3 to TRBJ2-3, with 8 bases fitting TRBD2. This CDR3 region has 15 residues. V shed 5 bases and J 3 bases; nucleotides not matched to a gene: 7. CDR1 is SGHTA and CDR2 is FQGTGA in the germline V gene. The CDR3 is CASSNPLAGTDTQYF. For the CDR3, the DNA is TGTGCCAGCAGCAACCCCTTAGCGGGAACAGATACGCAGTATTTT. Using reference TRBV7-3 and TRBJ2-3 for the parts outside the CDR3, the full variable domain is GAGVSQTPSNKVTEKGKYVELRCDPISGHTALYWYRQSLGQGPEFLIYFQGTGAADDSGLPNDRFFAVRPEGSVSTLKIQRTERGDSAVYLCASSNPLAGTDTQYFGPGTRLTVL.

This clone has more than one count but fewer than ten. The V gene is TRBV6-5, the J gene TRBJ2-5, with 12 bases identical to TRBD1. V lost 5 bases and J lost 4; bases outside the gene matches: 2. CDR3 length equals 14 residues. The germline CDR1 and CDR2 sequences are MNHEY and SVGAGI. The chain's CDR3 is CASSRDRGRETQYF. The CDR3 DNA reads TGTGCCAGCAGTCGGGACAGGGGGCGAGAGACCCAGTACTTC.

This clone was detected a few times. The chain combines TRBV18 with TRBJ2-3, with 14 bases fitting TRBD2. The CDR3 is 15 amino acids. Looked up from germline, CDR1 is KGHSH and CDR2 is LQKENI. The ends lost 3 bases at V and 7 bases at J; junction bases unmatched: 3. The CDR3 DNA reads TGTGCCAGCTCACCGACTAGCGGGGGGGCCCATACGCAGTATTTT. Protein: CASSPTSGGAHTQYF.

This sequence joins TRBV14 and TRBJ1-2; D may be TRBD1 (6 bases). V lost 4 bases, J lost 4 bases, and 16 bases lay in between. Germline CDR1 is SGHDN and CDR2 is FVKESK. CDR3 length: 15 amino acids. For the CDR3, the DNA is TGTGCCAGCAGCCCCCTCAGGGGCATCCCCTATGGCTACACCTTC. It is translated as CASSPLRGIPYGYTF.

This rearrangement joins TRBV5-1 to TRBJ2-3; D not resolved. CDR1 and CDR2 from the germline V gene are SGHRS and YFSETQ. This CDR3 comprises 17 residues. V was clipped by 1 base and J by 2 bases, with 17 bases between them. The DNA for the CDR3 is TGCGCCAGCAGCTTGTCTACAGCTTCAGGCCTCACAGATACGCAGTATTTT. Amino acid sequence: CASSLSTASGLTDTQYF.

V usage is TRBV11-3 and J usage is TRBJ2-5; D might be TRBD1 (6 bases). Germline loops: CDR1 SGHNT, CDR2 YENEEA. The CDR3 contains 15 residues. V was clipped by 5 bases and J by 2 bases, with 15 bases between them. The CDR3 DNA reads TGTGCCAGCAGCCGGTCCGGGACATCACAAGAGACCCAGTACTTC. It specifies CASSRSGTSQETQYF.

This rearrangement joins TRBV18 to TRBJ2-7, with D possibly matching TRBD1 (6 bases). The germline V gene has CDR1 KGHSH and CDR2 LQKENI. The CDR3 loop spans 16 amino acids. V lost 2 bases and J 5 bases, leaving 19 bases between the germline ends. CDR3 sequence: CASSPRPAQGRDEQYF. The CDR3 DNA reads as TGTGCCAGCTCACCAAGACCGGCACAGGGCAGGGACGAGCAGTACTTC.

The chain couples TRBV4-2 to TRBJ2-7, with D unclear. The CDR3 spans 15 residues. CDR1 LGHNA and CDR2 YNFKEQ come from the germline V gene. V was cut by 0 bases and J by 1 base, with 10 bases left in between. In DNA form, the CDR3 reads TGTGCCAGCAGCCAAGACCGGGTTGTATCCTACGAGCAGTACTTC. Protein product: CASSQDRVVSYEQYF.

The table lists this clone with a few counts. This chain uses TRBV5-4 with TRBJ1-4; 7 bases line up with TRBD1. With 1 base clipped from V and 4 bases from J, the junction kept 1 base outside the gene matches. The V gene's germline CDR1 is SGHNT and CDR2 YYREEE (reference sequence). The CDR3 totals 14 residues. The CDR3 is CASSLTGVNEKLFF. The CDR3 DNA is TGTGCCAGCAGCTTGACAGGGGTTAATGAAAAACTGTTTTTT. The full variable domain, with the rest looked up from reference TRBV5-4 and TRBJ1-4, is ETGVTQSPTHLIKTRGQQVTLRCSSQSGHNTVSWYQQALGQGPQFIFQYYREEENGRGNFPPRFSGLQFPNYSSELNVNALELDDSALYLCASSLTGVNEKLFFGSGTQLSVL.

This CDR3 reads CSVEYYLGGAGYGYTF. CDR3 sequence (DNA): TGCAGCGTTGAATATTACCTCGGGGGGGCGGGGTATGGCTACACCTTC. The chain has TRBV29-1 and TRBJ1-2, with TRBD1 as a possible D gene (6 bases). CDR3 size: 16 residues. Germline V lookup: CDR1 SQVTM, CDR2 ANQGSEA. V lost 2 bases, J lost 5 bases, and 21 bases lay in between.

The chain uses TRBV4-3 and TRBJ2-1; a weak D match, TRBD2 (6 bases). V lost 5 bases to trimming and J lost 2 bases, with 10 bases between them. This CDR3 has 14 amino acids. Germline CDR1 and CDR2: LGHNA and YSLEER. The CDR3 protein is CASSGRGAYNEQFF. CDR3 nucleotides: TGCGCCAGCAGCGGGCGGGGAGCCTACAATGAGCAGTTCTTC.

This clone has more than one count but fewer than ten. CDR3 nucleotides: TGTGCCAGCAGCTTAGAACAGGGGGTTCAATATGGCTACACCTTC. As protein: CASSLEQGVQYGYTF. V and J are TRBV7-2 and TRBJ1-2; 8 bases agree with TRBD1. The CDR3 length is 15 residues. Germline V lookup: CDR1 SGHTA, CDR2 FQGNSA. Unmatched junction bases numbered 6, after V lost 1 base and J lost 5 bases.

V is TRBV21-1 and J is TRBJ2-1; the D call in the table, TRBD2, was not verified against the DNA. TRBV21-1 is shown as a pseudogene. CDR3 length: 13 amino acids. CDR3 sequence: CASKVAGKGEQFF. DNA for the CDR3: TGTGCCAGCAAGGTGGCGGGAAAGGGTGAGCAGTTCTTC.

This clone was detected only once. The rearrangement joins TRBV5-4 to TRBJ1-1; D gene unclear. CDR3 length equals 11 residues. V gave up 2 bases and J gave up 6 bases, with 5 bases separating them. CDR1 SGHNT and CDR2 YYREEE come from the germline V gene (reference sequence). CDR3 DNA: TGTGCCAGCAGCTTTCGCGCTGAAGCTTTCTTT. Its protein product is CASSFRAEAFF.

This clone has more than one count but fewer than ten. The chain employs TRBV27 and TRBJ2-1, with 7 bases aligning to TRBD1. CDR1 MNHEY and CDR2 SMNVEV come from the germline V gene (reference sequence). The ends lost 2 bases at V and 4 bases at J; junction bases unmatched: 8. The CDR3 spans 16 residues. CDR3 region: CASSLNLRDSYNEQFF. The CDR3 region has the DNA TGTGCCAGCAGTTTAAATCTCCGGGACAGTTACAATGAGCAGTTCTTC.